These 16 T cell receptor beta chains share one sample of origin, sequenced in a study of OX40 agonist ivuxolimab in advanced cancers. Receptor amplification or capture employed the immunoSEQ multiplex PCR assay. The table was pulled from immuneACCESS by TCRdb, which kept in-frame rearrangements only. Such tables lose some clones; where checked, under half of the loss comes from unresolved V genes, and the rest has no known cause. Present in this sample are 30,000 to 40,000 clones, over 75% of which were seen just once. The leading ten clones occupy approximately 9.9% of the sample. Sequencing was performed on CD4+ or CD8+ T cells sorted from blood, taken in a trial of the OX40 agonist ivuxolimab. These receptor sequences come from an adult with an advanced solid tumor such as melanoma, head and neck, liver or kidney cancer.

The CDR3 loop reads CASIPSGGAHEQFF. In DNA, the CDR3 is TGTGCCAGTATCCCTAGCGGGGGGGCTCATGAGCAGTTCTTC. The gene calls are TRBV19 and TRBJ2-1; 12 positions agree with TRBD2. Trimming took 7 bases from V and 8 from J; bases not matched to a gene: 6. The CDR3 contains 14 residues. The germline CDR1 and CDR2 sequences are LNHDA and SQIVND (reference sequence).

CDR3 region: CASNDGQGRHEQYF. The DNA of the CDR3 is TGCGCCAGCAACGATGGACAGGGGCGCCACGAGCAGTACTTC. The chain combines TRBV10-2 with TRBJ2-7; TRBD1 agrees at 9 bases. Losses at the gene ends were 7 bases for V and 5 bases for J; bases not matched to a gene: 9. The CDR3 loop spans 14 amino acids. Per germline, CDR1 WSHSY and CDR2 SAAADI.

The rearrangement links TRBV28 to TRBJ1-5, with D possibly TRBD1 on 6 matching bases. The CDR3 totals 14 residues. V was shortened by 5 bases and J by 7 bases, with 15 bases between the two germline ends. Germline V gene data show CDR1 as MDHEN and CDR2 as SYDVKM. The CDR3 region is CASSLQGRWQPQHF. The DNA of the CDR3 is TGTGCCAGCAGTCTACAGGGTCGTTGGCAGCCCCAGCATTTT.

V and J are TRBV5-4 and TRBJ1-2; 8 nucleotides align to TRBD1. Germline V CDR1 and CDR2: SGHNT, YYREEE (reference sequence). V was clipped by 0 bases and J by 8 bases; unmatched bases: 6. The CDR3 extends over 14 amino acids. CDR3 residues: CASSLARDRSGYTF. DNA of the CDR3: TGTGCCAGCAGCTTGGCCCGGGACAGGTCGGGCTACACCTTC.

The chain uses TRBV30 and TRBJ1-2; no clear D gene. V was trimmed by 4 bases and J by 2 bases, leaving 17 bases between them. The CDR3 is made up of 15 amino acids. The germline CDR1 and CDR2 sequences are GTSNPN and SVGIG (reference sequence). The CDR3 is CAWNPSGRKNYGYTF. Written as DNA, the CDR3 is TGTGCCTGGAACCCGTCAGGCAGAAAGAACTATGGCTACACCTTC. Variable domain in full (rest from reference TRBV30 and TRBJ1-2): SQTIHQWPATLVQPVGSPLSLECTVEGTSNPNLYWYRQAAGRGLQLLFYSVGIGQISSEVPQNLSASRPQDRQFILSSKKLLLSDSGFYLCAWNPSGRKNYGYTFGSGTRLTVV.

The rearrangement uses TRBV5-1 and TRBJ2-1; 7 bases agree with TRBD1. Losses at the gene ends were 0 bases for V and 1 base for J; bases not matched to a gene: 1. This CDR3 region has 15 residues. Germline V gene lookup returns CDR1 SGHRS and CDR2 YFSETQ. The CDR3 sequence: CASSLDRGSYNEQFF. The CDR3 DNA is TGCGCCAGCAGCTTGGACAGGGGATCCTACAATGAGCAGTTCTTC.

The chain carries TRBV19 and TRBJ2-7; D is undetermined. Germline V gene data show CDR1 as LNHDA and CDR2 as SQIVND (reference sequence). The CDR3 runs to 13 residues. Trimming shortened V by 2 bases and J by 3 bases, and 8 bases separated the two germline ends. The DNA for the CDR3 is TGTGCCAGTAGTATAATGATGAACTACGAGCAGTACTTC. Its translation: CASSIMMNYEQYF.

J is TRBJ1-2 and V is TRBV21-1; TRBD1 reflects the table's D call only, with no check against the DNA. TRBV21-1 is described as a pseudogene. The CDR3 spans 15 residues. Here the CDR3 DNA reads TGTGCCAGCAGCAAACGAACAGGGGAAAACTATGGCTACACCTTC. Amino acid sequence: CASSKRTGENYGYTF.

The V gene is TRBV19, the J gene TRBJ2-7; 8 bases align to TRBD1. The CDR3 loop spans 15 amino acids. The germline V gene encodes CDR1 LNHDA and CDR2 SQIVND (reference sequence). With V trimmed by 5 bases and J by 3 bases, 9 bases remained unmatched. The CDR3 sequence is CASSYGTGAYYEQYF. The CDR3 DNA is TGTGCCAGTAGTTATGGGACAGGAGCTTACTACGAGCAGTACTTC. Full variable domain (rest looked up from reference TRBV19 and TRBJ2-7): DGGITQSPKYLFRKEGQNVTLSCEQNLNHDAMYWYRQDPGQGLRLIYYSQIVNDFQKGDIAEGYSVSREKKESFPLTVTSAQKNPTAFYLCASSYGTGAYYEQYFGPGTRLTVT.

V and J are TRBV7-9 and TRBJ1-1; D is unresolved. The CDR3 runs to 13 residues. The germline V gene has CDR1 SEHNR and CDR2 FQNEAQ (reference sequence). The V end was cut by 2 bases, the J end by 6 bases, with 10 bases between. The chain's CDR3 is CASSLPRMAEAFF. CDR3 DNA: TGTGCCAGCAGCTTACCGAGGATGGCTGAAGCTTTCTTT.

The CDR3 here is CASRQGQYNEQFF. The CDR3 DNA follows: TGTGCCAGCAGGCAAGGGCAGTACAATGAGCAGTTCTTC. The chain uses TRBV6-1 and TRBJ2-1; D unresolved. The germline V gene encodes CDR1 MNHNS and CDR2 SASEGT. CDR3 length: 13 residues. Trimming removed 6 bases from V and 4 bases from J, with 10 bases in between.

The chain couples TRBV19 to TRBJ1-1, with 7 bases lining up with TRBD1. V was clipped by 8 bases and J by 1 base; unmatched bases: 10. CDR1 LNHDA and CDR2 SQIVND come from the germline V gene (reference sequence). The length of the CDR3 is 15 residues. CDR3 protein: CASLGTDRRNTEAFF. CDR3 coding DNA: TGTGCCAGTCTCGGGACAGACCGGCGGAACACTGAAGCTTTCTTT.

This chain uses TRBV5-5 with TRBJ1-1, with D possibly being TRBD1 (5 bases). Germline CDR1 and CDR2: SGHKS and YYEKEE (reference sequence). The V gene lost 7 bases and the J gene lost 1 base, with 14 bases spanning the gap. The CDR3 covers 14 residues. In DNA, the CDR3 is TGTGCCAGCGGTAGGTGGGGCCCGAACACTGAAGCTTTCTTT. This codes for CASGRWGPNTEAFF.

This clone has only a few counts. The chain joins TRBV18 to TRBJ1-5; perhaps TRBD1 as D (5 bases). Trimming shortened V by 6 bases and J by 8 bases, and 14 bases separated the two germline ends. The germline gives CDR1 KGHSH, CDR2 LQKENI. The CDR3 has 13 residues. The CDR3 protein is CASSGTVYEPQHF. In nucleotides, the CDR3 is TGTGCCAGCTCCGGGACGGTCTATGAGCCCCAGCATTTT.

The chain recombines TRBV5-4 with TRBJ1-6; 8 bases line up with TRBD1. Germline CDR1 SGHNT, CDR2 YYREEE (reference sequence). The ends lost 3 bases at V and 10 bases at J; junction bases unmatched: 6. This CDR3 region has 14 residues. This CDR3 is CASSSDRVRSPLHF. DNA for the CDR3: TGTGCCAGCAGCTCGGACAGGGTTCGGTCACCCCTCCACTTT.

The chain couples TRBV5-6 to TRBJ2-3; 12 bases line up with TRBD2. J was trimmed by 7 bases and V by 3 bases; bases with no gene match: 0. This CDR3 comprises 13 residues. Germline CDR1 is SGHDT and CDR2 is YYEEEE. The CDR3: CASSWTSGNTQYF. The DNA for the CDR3 is TGTGCCAGCAGCTGGACTAGCGGGAATACGCAGTATTTT.